Here is one TCR beta chain with its context. Its antigen is not known. The CDR3 is made up of 15 amino acids. The V end was cut by 1 base, the J end by 4 bases, with 13 bases between. Germline V gene lookup returns CDR1 SEHNR and CDR2 FQNEAQ (reference sequence). The data originate from a study of graft-versus-host responses after intestinal transplantation. Study overall: Each patient got anti-thymocyte globulin induction, then tacrolimus and steroids for approximately 3 years. Study findings and constraints: The highest levels of circulating GvH clones went along with early declines in HvG clones after transplant. Recipient marrow showed GvH clones, some seen first in ileum or blood.

TCRdb's table, derived via immunoSEQ multiplex PCR, lists solely in-frame clones and lacks some. Counted here are around 110,000 clones, approximately 86% occurring once; the ten biggest clones make up less than 0.8%. J is TRBJ1-2 and V is TRBV7-9; a weak D match, TRBD1 (6 bases). This receptor was taken from a human donor who was the organ donor for an intestinal transplant. Sequenced here: unstimulated CD4+ T cells sorted from spleen or lymph node cells, sampled before transplant. DNA of the CDR3: TGTGCCAGCAGCTTAGGCAGGGGCCGTATCTATGGCTACACCTTC. It translates to CASSLGRGRIYGYTF.